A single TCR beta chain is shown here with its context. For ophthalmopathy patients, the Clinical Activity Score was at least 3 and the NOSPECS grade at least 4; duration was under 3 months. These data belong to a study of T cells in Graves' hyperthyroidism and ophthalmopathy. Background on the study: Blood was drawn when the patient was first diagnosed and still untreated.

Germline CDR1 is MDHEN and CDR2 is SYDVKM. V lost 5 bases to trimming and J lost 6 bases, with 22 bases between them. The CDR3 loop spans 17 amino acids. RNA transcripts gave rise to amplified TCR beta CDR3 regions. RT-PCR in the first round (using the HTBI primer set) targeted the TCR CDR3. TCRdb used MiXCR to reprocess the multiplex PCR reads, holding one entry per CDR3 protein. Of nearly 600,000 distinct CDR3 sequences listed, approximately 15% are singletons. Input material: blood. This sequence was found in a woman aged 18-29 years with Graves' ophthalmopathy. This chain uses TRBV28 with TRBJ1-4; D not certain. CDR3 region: CASSPPGGLIAYEKLFF. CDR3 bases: TGTGCCAGCAGTCCCCCAGGAGGTTTAATAGCTTATGAAAAACTGTTTTTT. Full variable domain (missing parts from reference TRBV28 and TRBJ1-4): DVKVTQSSRYLVKRTGEKVFLECVQDMDHENMFWYRQDPGLGLRLIYFSYDVKMKEKGDIPEGYSVSREKKERFSLILESASTNQTSMYLCASSPPGGLIAYEKLFFGSGTQLSVL.